This T cell receptor (beta chain) comes out of a study of T cell responses to AZD1222 COVID-19 vaccine. Study-level results: Donors in the cohort were predominantly white British and more often female, and clonal diversity was possibly underestimated.

Points on this clone: Its specificity is unknown.

Unmatched junction bases numbered 6, after V lost 1 base and J lost 3 bases. This CDR3 spans 18 amino acids. Per the germline V gene, CDR1 is LGHNA and CDR2 is YNFKEQ. Here immunoSEQ multiplex PCR was the method, and the copy in TCRdb shows in-frame clones only, minus some. The sample consists of 90,000 to 120,000 clones, over 90% of them appearing once. V is TRBV4-2 and J is TRBJ2-2; 12 bases are shared with TRBD2. This sample comprised peripheral blood, obtained on day 0 of AZD1222 vaccination. This clonotype originated in an adult in good health. CDR3 sequence reads: CASSQGASGRADTGELFF. In DNA form, the CDR3 reads TGTGCCAGCAGCCAAGGGGCTAGCGGGAGGGCGGACACCGGGGAGCTGTTTTTT.